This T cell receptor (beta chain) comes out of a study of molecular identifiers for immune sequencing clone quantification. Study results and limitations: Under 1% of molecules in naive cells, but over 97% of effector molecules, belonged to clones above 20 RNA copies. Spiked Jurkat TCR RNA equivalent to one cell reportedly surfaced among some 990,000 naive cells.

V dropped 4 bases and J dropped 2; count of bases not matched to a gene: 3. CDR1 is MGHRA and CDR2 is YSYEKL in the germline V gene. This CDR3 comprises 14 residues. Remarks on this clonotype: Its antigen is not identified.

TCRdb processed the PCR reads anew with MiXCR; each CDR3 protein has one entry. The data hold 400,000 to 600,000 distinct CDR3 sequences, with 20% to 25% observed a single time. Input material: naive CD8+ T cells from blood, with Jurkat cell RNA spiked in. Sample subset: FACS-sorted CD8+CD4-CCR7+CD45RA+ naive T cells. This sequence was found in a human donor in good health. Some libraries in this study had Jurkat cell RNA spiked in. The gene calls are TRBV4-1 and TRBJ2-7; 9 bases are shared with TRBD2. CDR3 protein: CASSRAGGPYEQYF. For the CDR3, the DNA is TGCGCCAGCAGCCGGGCGGGGGGGCCCTACGAGCAGTACTTC.